These 22 T cell receptor beta chains came from one sample sequenced in a study of OX40 agonist ivuxolimab in advanced cancers. Assay: immunoSEQ multiplex PCR; the TCRdb copy retains only in-frame clones and omits some. The top ten clones hold roughly 4.5% of a sample with about 77,000 clones, roughly 80% of them seen once. Source: CD4+ or CD8+ T cells sorted from blood, taken in a trial of the OX40 agonist ivuxolimab. The receptor set was obtained from an adult with an advanced solid tumor such as melanoma, head and neck, liver or kidney cancer.

V usage is TRBV6-5 and J usage is TRBJ2-7; 8 bases fit TRBD2. After removal of 8 bases from V and 1 base from J, the junction contained 1 base not matched to a gene. Germline lookup yields CDR1 MNHEY and CDR2 SVGAGI. The CDR3 loop spans 12 amino acids. The CDR3 DNA sequence: TGTGCCAGCCGGGGGGGGTCCTACGAGCAGTACTTC. It specifies CASRGGSYEQYF.

V gene TRBV11-3 combines with J gene TRBJ2-5, with D tentatively TRBD1 (6 bases). The germline V and J ends were trimmed by 5 bases and 2 bases, with 9 bases remaining between them. The germline CDR1 and CDR2 sequences are SGHNT and YENEEA. The CDR3 contains 13 residues. The CDR3 protein is CASSRTVQETQYF. CDR3 nucleotides: TGTGCCAGCAGCCGGACAGTACAAGAGACCCAGTACTTC.

The V gene is TRBV4-1, the J gene TRBJ2-3; 10 positions match TRBD2. Trimming took 0 bases from V and 4 from J; bases not matched to a gene: 7. CDR1 is MGHRA and CDR2 is YSYEKL in the germline V gene. This CDR3 has 17 amino acids. Here the CDR3 reads CASSQDRASGSADTQYF. The CDR3 bases are TGCGCCAGCAGCCAAGATCGGGCTAGCGGGAGCGCAGATACGCAGTATTTT.

Here the CDR3 reads CASSPGQAQETQYF. The CDR3 nucleotides read TGTGCCAGCAGTCCCGGACAGGCCCAAGAGACCCAGTACTTC. This chain links TRBV28 with TRBJ2-5; 7 bases match TRBD1. The germline V gene encodes CDR1 MDHEN and CDR2 SYDVKM. The CDR3 loop spans 14 amino acids. V shed 5 bases and J 1 base; nucleotides not matched to a gene: 4.

The chain joins TRBV15 to TRBJ1-5; TRBD1 is a possible D gene (6 bases). The length of the CDR3 is 15 residues. The V gene lost 5 bases and the J gene lost 0 bases, with 11 bases spanning the gap. Germline assignment: CDR1 LNHNV and CDR2 YYDKDF (reference sequence). In DNA, the CDR3 is TGTGCCACCAGCCCCGGACAGTTTAGCAATCAGCCCCAGCATTTT. It translates to CATSPGQFSNQPQHF.

The V gene is TRBV11-2, the J gene TRBJ2-7, with TRBD1 matching 8 bases. The CDR3 spans 16 residues. Germline V gene lookup returns CDR1 SGHAT and CDR2 FQNNGV. J gave up 3 bases and V 5 bases, and 12 bases lay outside the gene matches. CDR3 residues: CASSPALDRVFYEQYF. The CDR3 DNA follows: TGTGCCAGCAGCCCCGCTTTGGACAGGGTTTTCTACGAGCAGTACTTC.

This chain links TRBV27 with TRBJ1-2; D gene uncertain. The germline gives CDR1 MNHEY, CDR2 SMNVEV (reference sequence). Trimming took 2 bases from V and 8 from J, leaving 6 bases between them. The CDR3 covers 11 residues. CDR3 in amino acids: CASSLGQGYTF. DNA for the CDR3: TGTGCCAGCAGTTTAGGTCAAGGCTACACCTTC.

The rearrangement links TRBV2 to TRBJ1-1; D ambiguous. Germline-derived CDR1 and CDR2 are SNHLY and FYNNEI. The length of the CDR3 is 14 residues. Trimming stripped 2 bases from V and 5 bases from J, with 12 bases between. CDR3 sequence reads: CASSEIIRWTEAFF. The DNA of the CDR3 is TGTGCCAGCAGTGAAATTATTCGTTGGACTGAAGCTTTCTTT. The full variable domain, with the rest looked up from reference TRBV2 and TRBJ1-1, is EPEVTQTPSHQVTQMGQEVILRCVPISNHLYFYWYRQILGQKVEFLVSFYNNEISEKSEIFDDQFSVERPDGSNFTLKIRSTKLEDSAMYFCASSEIIRWTEAFFGQGTRLTVV.

The chain uses TRBV9 and TRBJ2-7; TRBD2 agrees at 7 bases. This CDR3 has 15 residues. V was pared by 4 bases and J by 3 bases, with 10 bases of the junction left unmatched. Looked up from germline, CDR1 is SGDLS and CDR2 is YYNGEE. The CDR3 here is CASSPQVGRGYEQYF. DNA for the CDR3: TGTGCCAGCAGCCCCCAAGTGGGGAGGGGCTACGAGCAGTACTTC. Full variable domain (missing parts from reference TRBV9 and TRBJ2-7): DSGVTQTPKHLITATGQRVTLRCSPRSGDLSVYWYQQSLDQGLQFLIQYYNGEERAKGNILERFSAQQFPDLHSELNLSSLELGDSALYFCASSPQVGRGYEQYFGPGTRLTVT.

This clone is labeled large (0.1 to 1%). The genes are TRBV4-1 and TRBJ2-3; 7 nucleotides agree with TRBD1. Trimming took 4 bases from V and 6 from J; bases not matched to a gene: 10. The CDR3 has 15 residues. In germline, CDR1 is MGHRA, CDR2 YSYEKL. The CDR3 coding sequence is TGCGCCAGCAGCCCTGAGGGACAGCCTAGGGATACGCAGTATTTT. It is translated as CASSPEGQPRDTQYF.

The chain recombines TRBV7-6 with TRBJ2-1; TRBD2 agrees at 9 bases. The CDR3 has 17 residues. CDR1 is SGHVS and CDR2 is FNYEAQ in the germline V gene. Trimming at V came to 5 bases and at J to 5 bases, leaving 13 bases not matched to a gene. The CDR3 coding sequence is TGTGCCAGCAGCCCCCCTCATAGCGGGAGTGTCGACAATGAGCAGTTCTTC. Protein product: CASSPPHSGSVDNEQFF.

J is TRBJ2-7 and V is TRBV5-1, with D hard to call. The CDR3 is made up of 14 amino acids. V dropped 0 bases and J dropped 0 bases, with 7 bases sitting between them. Germline V lookup: CDR1 SGHRS, CDR2 YFSETQ. The CDR3, as DNA: TGCGCCAGCAGCTTGGACAGCAGCTCCTACGAGCAGTACTTC. Its translation is CASSLDSSSYEQYF.

V usage is TRBV11-3 and J usage is TRBJ1-6; D gene ambiguous. The CDR3 contains 12 residues. V was clipped by 3 bases and J by 11 bases, with 8 bases between them. Germline loops: CDR1 SGHNT, CDR2 YENEEA. CDR3 coding DNA: TGTGCCAGCAGCTTGAGTTCGGCACCCCTCCACTTT. Its protein product is CASSLSSAPLHF.

The chain recombines TRBV30 with TRBJ2-5, with D perhaps TRBD2 (5 bases). The tail of the sequence fits TRBJ2-7 better, so the J call may be wrong. Germline V lookup: CDR1 GTSNPN, CDR2 SVGIG (reference sequence). The CDR3 has 15 amino acids. This chain's CDR3 is CAWSVRRAGPYEQYF. The CDR3 DNA reads TGTGCCTGGAGTGTACGAAGGGCGGGCCCCTACGAGCAGTACTTC.

This clone was counted a few times. The rearrangement links TRBV7-9 to TRBJ2-7; D may be TRBD2 (6 bases). This CDR3 spans 14 amino acids. The V end lost 0 bases, the J end lost 3 bases, and 9 bases lay between the germline ends. Germline CDR1 is SEHNR and CDR2 is FQNEAQ (reference sequence). The CDR3 loop is CASSLARENYEQYF. The CDR3 nucleotides read TGTGCCAGCAGCTTAGCCCGGGAGAACTACGAGCAGTACTTC.

The rearrangement uses TRBV10-3 and TRBJ2-5; 10 nucleotides line up with TRBD2. TRBJ2-7 explains the end of the DNA better; the J call may be wrong. Looked up from germline, CDR1 is ENHRY and CDR2 is SYGVKD. This CDR3 contains 17 residues. The DNA for the CDR3 is TGTGCCATCAGTGACCCCTTGAGCGGGGGGGCCCTTGGCGAGCAGTACTTC. Protein product: CAISDPLSGGALGEQYF.

The chain combines TRBV7-9 with TRBJ2-3; the D gene is possibly TRBD1 (5 bases). Germline values: CDR1 SEHNR, CDR2 FQNEAQ (reference sequence). V was pared by 5 bases and J by 0 bases, with 15 bases between. CDR3 length equals 16 residues. The CDR3 DNA reads as TGTGCCAGCAGCCCCCCTTCAGGGAATAGCACAGATACGCAGTATTTT. Protein sequence: CASSPPSGNSTDTQYF.

The gene calls are TRBV7-9 and TRBJ1-5; no reliable D call. V was shortened by 7 bases and J by 7 bases, with 17 bases between the two germline ends. Germline CDR1 SEHNR, CDR2 FQNEAQ (reference sequence). This CDR3 has 14 residues. The CDR3 nucleotides are TGTGCCAGCACCGACTCGGGAGGGCCCCAGCCCCAGCATTTT. Its protein product is CASTDSGGPQPQHF. Drawing the rest from reference TRBV7-9 and TRBJ1-5, the complete variable domain is DTGVSQNPRHKITKRGQNVTFRCDPISEHNRLYWYRQTLGQGPEFLTYFQNEAQLEKSRLLSDRFSAERPKGSFSTLEIQRTEQGDSAMYLCASTDSGGPQPQHFGDGTRLSIL.

The chain recombines TRBV30 with TRBJ2-7; 11 bases are a match to TRBD2. The germline V gene encodes CDR1 GTSNPN and CDR2 SVGIG (reference sequence). This CDR3 region has 14 residues. Unmatched junction bases numbered 4, after V lost 2 bases and J lost 4 bases. The CDR3 loop is CAWSPLAGVYEQYF. In DNA, the CDR3 is TGTGCCTGGAGTCCACTAGCGGGAGTGTACGAGCAGTACTTC.

V gene TRBV28 combines with J gene TRBJ1-1; 7 bases are shared with TRBD1. The V gene's germline CDR1 is MDHEN and CDR2 SYDVKM. With V trimmed by 5 bases and J by 5 bases, 5 bases remained unmatched. The CDR3 spans 13 residues. CDR3: CASSPTGETEAFF. CDR3 in DNA: TGTGCCAGCAGTCCTACAGGGGAGACTGAAGCTTTCTTT.

This chain uses TRBV6-5 with TRBJ1-1; D is uncertain. Trimming pared 2 bases from V and 7 bases from J, leaving 14 bases between. This CDR3 comprises 14 residues. The germline V gene has CDR1 MNHEY and CDR2 SVGAGI. The CDR3 DNA sequence: TGTGCCAGCAGTTACGACCCAAGGATGAATGAAGCTTTCTTT. Translating it yields CASSYDPRMNEAFF.

This clone was recorded a few times. The V call is TRBV7-2, the J call TRBJ1-5; no clear D gene. From germline, CDR1 is SGHTA and CDR2 FQGNSA. This CDR3 has 14 amino acids. V gave up 5 bases and J gave up 3 bases, with 11 bases separating them. The CDR3: CASSADPFNQPQHF. As DNA, the CDR3 is TGTGCCAGCAGCGCGGACCCATTCAATCAGCCCCAGCATTTT.